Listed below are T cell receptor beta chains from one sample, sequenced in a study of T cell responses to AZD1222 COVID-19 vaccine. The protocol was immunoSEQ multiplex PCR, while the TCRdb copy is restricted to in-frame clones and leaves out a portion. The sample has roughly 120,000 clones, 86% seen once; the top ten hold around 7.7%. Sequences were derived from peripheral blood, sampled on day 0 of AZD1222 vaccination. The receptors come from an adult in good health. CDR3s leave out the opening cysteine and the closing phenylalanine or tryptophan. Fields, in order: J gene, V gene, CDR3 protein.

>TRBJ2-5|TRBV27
ASSLSWDLGYQETQY
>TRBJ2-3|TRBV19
ASSTDRVYDTQY
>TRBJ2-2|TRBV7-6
ASSLVQGGTGELF
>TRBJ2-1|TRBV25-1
ASSEYLVHGRF
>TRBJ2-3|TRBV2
ASRWRTDTDTQY
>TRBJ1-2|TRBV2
ASSEFLGQNYGYT
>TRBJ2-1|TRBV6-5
ASRLQGAGSNEQF
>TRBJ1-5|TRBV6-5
ASSIETGEGQPQH
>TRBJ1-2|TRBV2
ASRIPGQRSYGYT
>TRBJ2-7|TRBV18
ASSPPATTYEQY
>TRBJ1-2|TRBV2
ASSGQTNYGYT
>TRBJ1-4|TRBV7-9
ASSPGETTNEKLF
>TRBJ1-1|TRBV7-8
ASSPTDRNTEAF
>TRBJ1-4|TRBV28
ASSGTGVGLNEKLF
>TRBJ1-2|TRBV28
ASSLPQGTNYGYT
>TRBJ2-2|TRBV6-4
ASSASGQNTGELF